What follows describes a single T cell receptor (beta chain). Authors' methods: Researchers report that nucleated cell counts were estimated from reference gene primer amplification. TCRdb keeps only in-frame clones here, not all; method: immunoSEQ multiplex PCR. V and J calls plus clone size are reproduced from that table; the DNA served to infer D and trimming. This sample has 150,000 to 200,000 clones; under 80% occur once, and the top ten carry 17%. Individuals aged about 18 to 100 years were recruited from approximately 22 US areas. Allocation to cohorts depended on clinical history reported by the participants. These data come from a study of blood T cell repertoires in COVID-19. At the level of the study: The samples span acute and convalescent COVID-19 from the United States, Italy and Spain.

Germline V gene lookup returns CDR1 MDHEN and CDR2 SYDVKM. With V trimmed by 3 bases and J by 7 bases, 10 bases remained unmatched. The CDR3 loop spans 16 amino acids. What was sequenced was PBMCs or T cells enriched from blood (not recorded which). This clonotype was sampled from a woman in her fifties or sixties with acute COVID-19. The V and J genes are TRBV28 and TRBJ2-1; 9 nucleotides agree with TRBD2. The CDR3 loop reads CASSFARRGGQNEQFF. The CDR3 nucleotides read TGTGCCAGCAGTTTTGCCCGGCGGGGGGGCCAGAATGAGCAGTTCTTC.